This T cell receptor beta chain was sequenced in a study of blood T cell repertoires in COVID-19. For the study at large: The samples span acute and convalescent COVID-19 from the United States, Italy and Spain.

Losses at the gene ends were 0 bases for V and 2 bases for J; bases not matched to a gene: 5. CDR1 GTSNPN and CDR2 SVGIG come from the germline V gene (reference sequence). The CDR3 runs 15 residues. Per the study methods: Researchers report that nucleated cell counts were estimated from reference gene primer amplification. TCRdb keeps only in-frame clones here, not all; method: immunoSEQ multiplex PCR. Clonal size and the V and J genes are those of that table, whereas D and trimming came from the DNA. The sample includes more than 150,000 clones, 80% seen only once; the top ten take over 13%. Those enrolled, adults aged 18 to 89 years, came from some 23 US areas.

Sequenced material: PBMCs or T cells enriched from blood (not recorded which). This rearrangement joins TRBV30 to TRBJ2-3, with 7 bases lining up with TRBD2. This TCR was recovered from a man aged 60-69 years who had been exposed to COVID-19. Here the CDR3 reads CAWSVPAGNTDTQYF. The CDR3 DNA sequence: TGTGCCTGGAGTGTCCCAGCGGGGAACACAGATACGCAGTATTTT.